The rows below give T cell receptor beta chains drawn from one sample of a study of cytomegalovirus exposure and HLA in healthy donors. Measured with immunoSEQ multiplex PCR; TCRdb has only the in-frame clones, and not every one. The top ten hold 3.8% of the sample, which has 200,000 to 250,000 clones, approximately 82% seen once. The sample was PBMCs. The source is a male donor in good health and CMV-seronegative. CDR3s include the opening cysteine and the closing phenylalanine or tryptophan. A D gene is named only where the DNA matches it firmly. Expanded clones are given a class, and other clones once, few, many or no size at all.

D gene	V gene	clone size	J gene	CDR3 DNA	CDR3 protein
.	TRBV6-1	.	TRBJ1-2	TGTGCCAGCGGCAGGGCCGATAACTATGGCTACACCTTC	CASGRADNYGYTF
.	TRBV12-5	.	TRBJ1-4	TGTGCTAGTGGCTTGACCGGGACACCCGGCGCAACTAATGAAAAACTGTTTTTT	CASGLTGTPGATNEKLFF
.	TRBV7-9	few	TRBJ1-3	TGTGCCAGCAGCTCCTCCGACAGCCCGGGAAACACCATATATTTT	CASSSSDSPGNTIYF
TRBD1	TRBV15	few	TRBJ2-4	TGTGCCACCAGAAAACAGGGGGAAAACATTCAGTACTTC	CATRKQGENIQYF
.	TRBV7-2	.	TRBJ2-3	TGTGCCAGCAGCCCCGACGTAGCCAGGGGCACAGATACGCAGTATTTT	CASSPDVARGTDTQYF
TRBD1	TRBV18	.	TRBJ1-1	TGTGCCAGCTCACTCTCCGCTCCCCAGGGGGGCGGCACTGAAGCTTTCTTT	CASSLSAPQGGGTEAFF
TRBD1	TRBV9	.	TRBJ2-5	TGTGCCAGCAGCGATTCCACAGGGGGCATTGAGACCCAGTACTTC	CASSDSTGGIETQYF
.	TRBV5-8	.	TRBJ2-2	TGTGCCAGCAGCTCCCTGCGGGGAAACACCGGGGAGCTGTTTTTT	CASSSLRGNTGELFF
.	TRBV2	.	TRBJ1-2	TGTGCCAGCAGTGAATTGGGCGTGGGGGCGGGTGGCTACACCTTC	CASSELGVGAGGYTF
.	TRBV28	.	TRBJ2-6	TGTGCCAGCAGCCCTCCAGGGTCTGCTGGGGCCAACGTCCTGACTTTC	CASSPPGSAGANVLTF
TRBD2	TRBV28	.	TRBJ2-3	TGTGCCAGCAGTACATCGAGCGGGAGGGCCGTTACGCAGTATTTT	CASSTSSGRAVTQYF
.	TRBV7-7	.	TRBJ1-4	TGTGCTAGCAGCCCAAGAGGGCTGCCAACTAATGAAAAACTGTTTTTT	CASSPRGLPTNEKLFF
.	TRBV5-6	.	TRBJ2-1	TGTGCCAGCATCCCGACAGGGCGGGAAAATGAGCAGTTCTTC	CASIPTGRENEQFF
.	TRBV7-8	.	TRBJ1-5	TGTGCCAGCGGCGACTCAAATCAGCCCCAGCATTTT	CASGDSNQPQHF
.	TRBV9	.	TRBJ2-7	TGTGCCAGCAGCACAGGGCCTTCCTACGAGCAGTACTTC	CASSTGPSYEQYF
TRBD1	TRBV6-6	once	TRBJ2-3	TGTGCCAGCAGCCAAACACCGACAGGGTCGCAGTATTTT	CASSQTPTGSQYF
.	TRBV5-8	.	TRBJ2-1	TGTGCCAGCAGCCTATCCCGCTCTGAGCAGTTCTTC	CASSLSRSEQFF
TRBD2	TRBV2	few	TRBJ2-5	TGTGCCGGCATGCGGGTGGGGGGGAACCAAGAGACCCAGTACTTC	CAGMRVGGNQETQYF
.	TRBV19	.	TRBJ1-1	TGTGCCAGTAGTCCGACAAGCAACACTGAAGCTTTCTTT	CASSPTSNTEAFF
TRBD2	TRBV2	.	TRBJ2-2	TGTGCCACCGGAGCGGGAGGGAATACCGGGGAGCTGTTTTTT	CATGAGGNTGELFF
.	TRBV19	.	TRBJ2-7	TGTGCCAGTAGTGTCCTCCCCGACAGGTCCTACGAGCAGTACTTC	CASSVLPDRSYEQYF
.	TRBV9	.	TRBJ1-1	TGTGCCAGCAGCCCCAGGGGTTTGAACACTGAAGCTTTCTTT	CASSPRGLNTEAFF
TRBD1	TRBV9	.	TRBJ2-3	TGTGCCAGCAGCGCGCGACAGGGGGGGATGGATACGCAGTATTTT	CASSARQGGMDTQYF
.	TRBV29-1	.	TRBJ1-2	TGCAGCGCTACGGCGGCTAACTATGGCTACACCTTC	CSATAANYGYTF
TRBD1	TRBV10-1	.	TRBJ1-5	TGCGCCAGCAGGACAGGGACCAATCAGCCCCAGCATTTT	CASRTGTNQPQHF
.	TRBV14	.	TRBJ2-5	TGTGCCAGCAGCCAAGTATCCGGGTTGGGGACCCAGTACTTC	CASSQVSGLGTQYF
.	TRBV19	.	TRBJ2-7	TGTGCCAGTAGTATGCTATCCACAGGTCTCTACGAGCAGTACTTC	CASSMLSTGLYEQYF
TRBD2	TRBV7-3	.	TRBJ2-1	TGTGCCAGCAGCCCTAGCGGGAGGTACAATGAGCAGTTCTTC	CASSPSGRYNEQFF
.	TRBV5-1	.	TRBJ2-7	TGCGCCAGCAGCCTGACCCCTGGCGGGGCCAACGAGCAGTACTTC	CASSLTPGGANEQYF
.	TRBV7-9	.	TRBJ2-3	TGTGCCAGCAGCTTAGGTTCCCGGGGGGATACGCAGTATTTT	CASSLGSRGDTQYF
.	TRBV13	.	TRBJ1-2	TGTGCCAGCAGCTTAGAAAACAGGGCTTCCGGCTACACCTTC	CASSLENRASGYTF
TRBD1	TRBV10-3	few	TRBJ1-4	TGTGCCATCAGTGAGTCGGGACAGCTCAATGAAAAACTGTTTTTT	CAISESGQLNEKLFF
TRBD2	TRBV5-6	.	TRBJ2-1	TGTGCCAGCAGCCATAGCGGGAGCTCCTACAATGAGCAGTTCTTC	CASSHSGSSYNEQFF
TRBD2	TRBV5-1	.	TRBJ2-2	TGCGCCAGCAGCTCGGGACTAGCGGGAGCCGGGGAGCTGTTTTTT	CASSSGLAGAGELFF
.	TRBV5-5	.	TRBJ1-1	TGTGCCAGCAGCTTGAGACAGGACGAGAACACTGAAGCTTTCTTT	CASSLRQDENTEAFF
.	TRBV7-2	.	TRBJ2-1	TGTGCCAGCAGCTTAACGCCGCCCGCGTCCTACAATGAGCAGTTCTTC	CASSLTPPASYNEQFF
TRBD1	TRBV10-3	.	TRBJ1-4	TGTGCCATCAGTGACACAGGGGGAAATGAAAAACTGTTTTTT	CAISDTGGNEKLFF
TRBD2	TRBV9	.	TRBJ2-5	TGTGCCAGCAGCGTACCTGGCGTAGCAGGACTAGCGGGAGGAGAGACCCAGTACTTC	CASSVPGVAGLAGGETQYF
TRBD1	TRBV5-4	few	TRBJ1-4	TGTGCCAGCGGGTACAGGGGCCTGAATGAAAAACTGTTTTTT	CASGYRGLNEKLFF
TRBD1	TRBV28	once	TRBJ1-2	TGTGCCAGCAGTTTACCTCCGGGACAGGGGTCCTTGGATGGCTACACCTTC	CASSLPPGQGSLDGYTF
.	TRBV29-1	few	TRBJ1-2	TGCAGCGTTCGTACTCTCTATGGCTACACCTTC	CSVRTLYGYTF
TRBD2	TRBV5-4	once	TRBJ2-5	TGTGCCAGCAGCTTACTAGCGGGGTCGGGTCAGACCCAGTACTTC	CASSLLAGSGQTQYF
TRBD1	TRBV28	.	TRBJ2-7	TGTGCCAGCAGTTTAAGGGGGCCGGGACAGACATACGAGCAGTACTTC	CASSLRGPGQTYEQYF
.	TRBV6-5	.	TRBJ1-2	TGTGCCAGCAGTTACTCGACCACCGGGGGCTACACCTTC	CASSYSTTGGYTF
TRBD2	TRBV19	.	TRBJ2-5	TGTGCCAGTAGTATAGGACTAGCGGGAGGCCGGAGGCAAGAGACCCAGTACTTC	CASSIGLAGGRRQETQYF
TRBD1	TRBV9	.	TRBJ1-2	TGTGCCAGCAGCGTCTTGACAGGGAACTATGGCTACACCTTC	CASSVLTGNYGYTF
TRBD1	TRBV5-1	once	TRBJ2-5	TGCGCCAGCAGCCGGACAGGGTTCGAGACCCAGTACTTC	CASSRTGFETQYF